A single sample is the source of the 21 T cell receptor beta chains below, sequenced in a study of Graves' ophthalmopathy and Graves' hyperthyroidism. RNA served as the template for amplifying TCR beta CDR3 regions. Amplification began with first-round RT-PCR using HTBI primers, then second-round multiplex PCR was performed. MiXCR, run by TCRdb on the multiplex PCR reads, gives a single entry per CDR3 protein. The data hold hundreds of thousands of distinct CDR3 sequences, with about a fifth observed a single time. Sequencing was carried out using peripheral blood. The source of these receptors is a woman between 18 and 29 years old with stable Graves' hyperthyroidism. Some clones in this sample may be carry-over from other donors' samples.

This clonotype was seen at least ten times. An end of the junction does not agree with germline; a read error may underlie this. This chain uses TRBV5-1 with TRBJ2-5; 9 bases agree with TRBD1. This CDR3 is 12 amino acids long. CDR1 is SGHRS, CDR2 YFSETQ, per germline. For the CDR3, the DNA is TGTGCCAGCAGACAGGGGGAAGAGACCCAGTACTTC. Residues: CASRQGEETQYF.

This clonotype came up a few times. The CDR3 coding sequence is TGCGCCAGCAGCCAAGACTTCCCAAGCAATCAGCCCCAGCATTTT. Its protein product is CASSQDFPSNQPQHF. The genes are TRBV4-1 and TRBJ1-5; D unclear. The germline V and J ends were trimmed by 0 bases and 1 base, with 7 bases remaining between them. CDR1 is MGHRA, CDR2 YSYEKL, per germline. The CDR3 totals 15 residues.

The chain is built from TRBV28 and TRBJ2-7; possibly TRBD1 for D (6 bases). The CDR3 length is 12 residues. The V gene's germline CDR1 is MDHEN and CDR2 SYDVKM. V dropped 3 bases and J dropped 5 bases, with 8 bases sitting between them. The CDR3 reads CASSFRGHEQYF. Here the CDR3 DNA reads TGTGCCAGCAGTTTCAGGGGACACGAGCAGTACTTC. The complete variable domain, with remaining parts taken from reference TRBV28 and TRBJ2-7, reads DVKVTQSSRYLVKRTGEKVFLECVQDMDHENMFWYRQDPGLGLRLIYFSYDVKMKEKGDIPEGYSVSREKKERFSLILESASTNQTSMYLCASSFRGHEQYFGPGTRLTVT.

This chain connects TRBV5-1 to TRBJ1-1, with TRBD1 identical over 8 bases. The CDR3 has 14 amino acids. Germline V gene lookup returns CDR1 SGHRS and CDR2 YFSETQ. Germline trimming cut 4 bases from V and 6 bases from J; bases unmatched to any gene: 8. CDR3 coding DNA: TGCGCCAGCAGCATTGGACAGGGTATTGCTGAAGCTTTCTTT. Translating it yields CASSIGQGIAEAFF.

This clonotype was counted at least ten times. The CDR3 region is CASGGTSQAEAFF. The CDR3 DNA follows: TGTGCCAGCGGAGGGACTTCCCAGGCTGAAGCTTTCTTT. The V and J genes are TRBV6-1 and TRBJ1-1, with D possibly being TRBD1 (5 bases). CDR1 is MNHNS, CDR2 SASEGT, per germline. The CDR3 covers 13 residues. The germline V and J ends were trimmed by 8 bases and 6 bases, with 16 bases remaining between them.

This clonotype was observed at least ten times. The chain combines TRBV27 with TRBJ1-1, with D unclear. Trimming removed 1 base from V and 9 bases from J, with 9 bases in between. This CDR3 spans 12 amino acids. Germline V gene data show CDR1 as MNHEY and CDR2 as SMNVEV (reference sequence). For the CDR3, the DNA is TGTGCCAGCAGTTTATATGGAGGGAAAGCTTTCTTT. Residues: CASSLYGGKAFF.

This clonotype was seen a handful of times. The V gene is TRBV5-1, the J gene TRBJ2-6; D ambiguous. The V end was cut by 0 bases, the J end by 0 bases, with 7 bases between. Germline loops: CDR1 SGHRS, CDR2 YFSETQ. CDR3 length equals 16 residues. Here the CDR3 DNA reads TGCGCCAGCAGCTTGGAGTTAGGCTCTGGGGCCAACGTCCTGACTTTC. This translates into CASSLELGSGANVLTF.

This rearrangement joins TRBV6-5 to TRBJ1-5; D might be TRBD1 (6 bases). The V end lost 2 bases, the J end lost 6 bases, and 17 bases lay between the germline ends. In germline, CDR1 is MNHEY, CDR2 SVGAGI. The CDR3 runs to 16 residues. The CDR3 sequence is CASSYVTGGSLQPQHF. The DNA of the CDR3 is TGTGCCAGCAGTTACGTGACTGGGGGCTCGCTTCAGCCCCAGCATTTT.

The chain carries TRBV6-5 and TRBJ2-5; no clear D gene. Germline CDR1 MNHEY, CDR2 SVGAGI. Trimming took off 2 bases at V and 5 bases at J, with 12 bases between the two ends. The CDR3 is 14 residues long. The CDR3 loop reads CASSYRSSGETQYF. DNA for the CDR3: TGTGCCAGCAGTTACAGATCAAGTGGGGAGACCCAGTACTTC.

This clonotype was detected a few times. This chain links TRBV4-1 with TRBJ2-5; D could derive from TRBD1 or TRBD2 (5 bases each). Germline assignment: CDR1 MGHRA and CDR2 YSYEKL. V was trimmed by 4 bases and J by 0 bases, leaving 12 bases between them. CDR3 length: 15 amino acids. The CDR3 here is CASSRRDQYQETQYF. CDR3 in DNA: TGCGCCAGCAGCCGCCGGGACCAGTACCAAGAGACCCAGTACTTC.

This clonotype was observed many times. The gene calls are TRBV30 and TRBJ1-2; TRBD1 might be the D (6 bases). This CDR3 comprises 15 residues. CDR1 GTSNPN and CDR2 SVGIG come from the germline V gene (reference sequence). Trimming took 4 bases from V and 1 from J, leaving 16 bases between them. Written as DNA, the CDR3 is TGTGCCTGGATAACCCCGGGGGCACTTAACTATGGCTACACCTTC. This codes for CAWITPGALNYGYTF.

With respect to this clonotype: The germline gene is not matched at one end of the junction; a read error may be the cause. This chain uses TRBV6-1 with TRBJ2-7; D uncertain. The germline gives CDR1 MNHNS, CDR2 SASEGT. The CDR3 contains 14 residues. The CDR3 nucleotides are TGTGCCAGCATACGTCTTCTATACTCCTACGATCAGTACTTC. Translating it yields CASIRLLYSYDQYF.

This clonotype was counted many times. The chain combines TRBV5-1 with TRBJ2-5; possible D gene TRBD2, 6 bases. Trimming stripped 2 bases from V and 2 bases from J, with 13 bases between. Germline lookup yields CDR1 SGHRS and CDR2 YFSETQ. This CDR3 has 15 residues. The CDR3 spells CASSLSAGRQETQYF. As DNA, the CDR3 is TGCGCCAGCAGCTTATCAGCGGGTAGGCAAGAGACCCAGTACTTC.

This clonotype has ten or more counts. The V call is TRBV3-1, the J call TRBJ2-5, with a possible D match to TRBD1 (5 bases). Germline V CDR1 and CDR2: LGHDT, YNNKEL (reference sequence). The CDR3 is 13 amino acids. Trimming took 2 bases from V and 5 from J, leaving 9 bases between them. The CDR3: CASSQRGAETQYF. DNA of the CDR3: TGTGCCAGCAGCCAACGTGGGGCCGAGACCCAGTACTTC.

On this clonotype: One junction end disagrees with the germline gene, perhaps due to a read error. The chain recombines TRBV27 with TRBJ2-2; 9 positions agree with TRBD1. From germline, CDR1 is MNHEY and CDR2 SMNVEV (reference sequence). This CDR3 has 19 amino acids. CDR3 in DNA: TGTGCCAGCACCCGTACACCGGGACAGGGCTCCCGAGGTGCCGGGGAGCTGTGGTTT. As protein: CASTRTPGQGSRGAGELWF.

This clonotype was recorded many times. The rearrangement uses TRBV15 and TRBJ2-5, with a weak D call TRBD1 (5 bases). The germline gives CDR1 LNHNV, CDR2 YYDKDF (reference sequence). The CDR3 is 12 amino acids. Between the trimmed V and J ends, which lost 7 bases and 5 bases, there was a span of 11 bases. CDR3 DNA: TGTGCCACCAAGGACACCGTGGAGACCCAGTACTTC. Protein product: CATKDTVETQYF.

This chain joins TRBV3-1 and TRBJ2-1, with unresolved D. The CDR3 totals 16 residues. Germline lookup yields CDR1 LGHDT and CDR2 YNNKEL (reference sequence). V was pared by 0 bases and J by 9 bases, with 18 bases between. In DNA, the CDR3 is TGTGCCAGCAGCCAAGAATGGGGTTACTTCCCCGCTGAGCAGTTCTTC. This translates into CASSQEWGYFPAEQFF.

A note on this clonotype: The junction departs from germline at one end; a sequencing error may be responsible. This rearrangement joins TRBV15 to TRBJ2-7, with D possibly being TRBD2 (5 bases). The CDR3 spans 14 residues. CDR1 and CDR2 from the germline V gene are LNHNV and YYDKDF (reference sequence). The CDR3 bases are TGTGCCACCAGCAGAGACAAGGGAGCCTACAAGCAGTACTTC. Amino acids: CATSRDKGAYKQYF.

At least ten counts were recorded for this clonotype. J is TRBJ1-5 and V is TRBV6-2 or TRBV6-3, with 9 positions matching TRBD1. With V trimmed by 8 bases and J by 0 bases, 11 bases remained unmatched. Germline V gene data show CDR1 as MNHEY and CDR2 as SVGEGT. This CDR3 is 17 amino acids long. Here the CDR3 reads CASLPRTGALSNQPQHF. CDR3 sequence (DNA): TGTGCCAGCCTTCCCAGGACAGGGGCTCTTAGCAATCAGCCCCAGCATTTT.

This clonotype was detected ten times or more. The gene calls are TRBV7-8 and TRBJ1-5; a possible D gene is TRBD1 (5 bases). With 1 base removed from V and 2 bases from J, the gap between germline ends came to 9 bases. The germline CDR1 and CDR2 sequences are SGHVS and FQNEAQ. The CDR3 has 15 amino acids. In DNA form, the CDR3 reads TGTGCCAGCAGCTTAGAGGGCAGGGGCAATCAGCCCCAGCATTTT. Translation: CASSLEGRGNQPQHF.

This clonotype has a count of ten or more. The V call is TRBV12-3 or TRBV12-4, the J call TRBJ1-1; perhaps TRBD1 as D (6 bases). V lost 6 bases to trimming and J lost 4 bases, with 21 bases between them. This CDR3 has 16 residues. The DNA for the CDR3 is TGTGCCAGCAGCCCTGCCCCGGTCGGGGGCGGCACTGAAGCTTTCTTT. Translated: CASSPAPVGGGTEAFF.